This T cell receptor (beta chain) came from a study of response to subunit inactivated influenza vaccine. The V and J ends lost 0 bases and 3 bases respectively, with 7 bases between them. This CDR3 region has 13 residues. Germline values: CDR1 SGDLS, CDR2 YYNGEE. This clonotype showed up many times. TCRdb re-called the RT-PCR reads with MiXCR, one entry per CDR3 protein. This sample has under 200,000 distinct CDR3 sequences; approximately 12% occur once, and the top ten carry 25% to 30%. The same sample was also studied in work on T cells expressing NK-cell markers. From that study: With UMIs, 5'RACE template switching was used to make TCR beta cDNA. In sorted CD3+CD56+NKG2C+, CD3+CD56+NKG2C- and CD3+CD56-NKG2C+ T cells, TCR beta repertoires were obtained.

Sequencing used CD8+ T cells sorted from PBMCs, obtained approximately 12 days after vaccination. V is TRBV9 and J is TRBJ2-7; D gene ambiguous. The receptor was isolated from a man between 45 and 60 years old who received an inactivated influenza vaccine. The CDR3 here is CASSVENSYEQYF. In nucleotides, the CDR3 is TGTGCCAGCAGCGTAGAAAATAGCTACGAGCAGTACTTC.